The 5 T cell receptor beta chains presented below share a single source sample, sequenced in a study of T cells in women clearing cervical HPV infection. The method was immunoSEQ multiplex PCR; TCRdb's version includes in-frame clones alone and lacks a portion of them. The listing contains tens of thousands of clones. Sequenced material: blood buffy coat. The receptors come from a woman aged 18 to 69 with a cervical HPV16 infection that either progressed to CIN3+ or cleared (not recorded which).

Remarks on this clone: The read falls 3 residues short of the CDR3 end, and the missing part is taken from the germline J gene. This chain links TRBV6-2 or TRBV6-3 with TRBJ1-5; D remains unclear. The CDR3 totals 13 residues. The germline CDR1 and CDR2 sequences are MNHEY and SVGEGT. V was pared by 10 bases and J by 2 bases, with 12 bases between. The covered CDR3 bases are TGTGCCACCGTTTTGGCCGGCAATCAGCCC. Translating it yields CATVLAGNQP. In full, the CDR3 is CATVLAGNQPQHF.

With respect to this clone: The read ends 3 residues shy of where the CDR3 ends; the end is completed using the germline J gene. The chain carries TRBV11-3 and TRBJ2-3; 10 bases align to TRBD2. The V gene end was trimmed by 4 bases and the J gene end by 3 bases; junction bases not matched to a gene: 4. Germline V lookup: CDR1 SGHNT, CDR2 YENEEA. This CDR3 is built from 15 residues. CDR3 bases read: TGTGCCAGCAGCTCACGACTAGCGGGTACAGATACG. Protein product: CASSSRLAGTDT. The full CDR3 protein reads CASSSRLAGTDTQYF.

As concerns this clone: The read gets to within 3 residues of the CDR3 end, and the germline J gene fills in the rest. J is TRBJ2-1 and V is TRBV14; 11 bases are a match to TRBD2. The ends lost 6 bases at V and 6 bases at J; junction bases unmatched: 7. This CDR3 contains 15 residues. Germline assignment: CDR1 SGHDN and CDR2 FVKESK. The CDR3 here is CASSMLGTSGNEQFF. The CDR3 DNA, read in part, is TGTGCCAGCAGTATGTTAGGGACTAGCGGCAATGAG. Looking up the rest from reference TRBV14 and TRBJ2-1 gives the full variable domain: EAGVTQFPSHSVIEKGQTVTLRCDPISGHDNLYWYRRVMGKEIKFLLHFVKESKQDESGMPNNRFLAERTGGTYSTLKVQPAELEDSGVYFCASSMLGTSGNEQFFGPGTRLTVL.

Regarding this clone: The read ends 3 residues before the CDR3 terminus; that terminus is restored from the germline J gene. V is TRBV19 and J is TRBJ1-5; D is ambiguous. Between the trimmed V and J ends, which lost 5 bases and 6 bases, there was a span of 14 bases. Germline V lookup: CDR1 LNHDA, CDR2 SQIVND (reference sequence). The CDR3 loop spans 14 amino acids. CDR3 protein: CASSQLGYGQPQHF. Incomplete CDR3 DNA: TGTGCCAGTAGTCAATTAGGGTACGGTCAGCCC.

Of note for this clone: Read data end 3 residues before the CDR3 end; the end is taken from the germline J gene. The V call is TRBV20-1, the J call TRBJ2-3; perhaps TRBD1 as D (7 bases). The CDR3 is 15 residues long. Germline CDR1 and CDR2: DFQATT and SNEGSKA (reference sequence). Trimming shortened V by 7 bases and J by 5 bases, and 22 bases separated the two germline ends. The CDR3 protein is CSVTGDSKNQDTQYF. The CDR3 DNA, read in part, is TGCAGTGTTACAGGGGACTCGAAAAACCAAGATACG.